Sequencing of this T cell receptor (beta chain) was carried out in a study of T cell responses to AZD1222 COVID-19 vaccine. Details on this clone: Its antigen is unidentified.

Sequencing was performed with immunoSEQ multiplex PCR; in TCRdb, only in-frame clones are kept and a portion is missing. This table has tens of thousands of clones, 88% appearing once. Findings of the study overall: The CD4 TCRs associated with vaccination extended across spike and predominated at 160-218 and 743-854.

The V and J ends lost 7 bases and 5 bases respectively, with 12 bases between them. CDR3 length: 14 residues. Germline lookup yields CDR1 SNHLY and CDR2 FYNNEI. Sequencing was performed on peripheral blood, taken on day 0 of AZD1222 vaccination. This receptor was obtained from an adult in good health. The rearrangement joins TRBV2 to TRBJ1-6; unclear D gene. CDR3 sequence: CASNAGPNNSPLHF. In nucleotides, the CDR3 is TGTGCCAGCAACGCGGGCCCAAATAATTCACCCCTCCACTTT.